The 25 T cell receptor beta chains presented below share a single source sample, sequenced in a study of T cells in Graves' hyperthyroidism and ophthalmopathy. It was RNA transcripts that yielded the amplified TCR beta CDR3 regions. Researchers ran a first-round RT-PCR on the TCR CDR3 using the HTBI primer set. One entry per CDR3 protein, called by TCRdb with MiXCR from the multiplex PCR reads. The table shows some 370,000 distinct CDR3 sequences, with around 15% occurring only once. The material sequenced was blood. Source of these receptors: a middle-aged man with Graves' ophthalmopathy.

This clonotype has at least ten counts. This rearrangement joins TRBV12-3 or TRBV12-4 to TRBJ2-5, with TRBD1 matching 7 bases. The CDR3 totals 14 residues. Trimming removed 6 bases from V and 4 bases from J; junction bases left unmatched: 8. CDR3 bases: TGTGCCAGCAGAATAGGACAGGCAGTAGAGACCCAGTACTTC. Translation gives CASRIGQAVETQYF.

The chain is built from TRBV7-2 and TRBJ2-7; a possible D gene is TRBD2 (6 bases). This CDR3 comprises 14 residues. Per germline, CDR1 SGHTA and CDR2 FQGNSA. Between the trimmed V and J ends, which lost 4 bases and 3 bases, there was a span of 13 bases. The CDR3 loop reads CASSSGSLDYEQYF. CDR3 in DNA: TGTGCCAGCAGCTCCGGGAGCTTGGACTACGAGCAGTACTTC.

This clonotype has only a few counts. V and J are TRBV12-5 and TRBJ2-4; D possibly corresponds to TRBD2 (5 bases). Trimming left V 5 bases short and J 6 bases short, with 20 bases between. The CDR3 has 16 residues. In germline, CDR1 is LGHNT, CDR2 FRNRAP. As DNA, the CDR3 is TGTGCTAGTGGTACCGGACTCCCTCAGCACGGAAACATTCAGTACTTC. This gives the protein CASGTGLPQHGNIQYF. The entire variable domain, with the rest obtained from reference TRBV12-5 and TRBJ2-4, is as follows: DARVTQTPRHKVTEMGQEVTMRCQPILGHNTVFWYRQTMMQGLELLAYFRNRAPLDDSGMPKDRFSAEMPDATLATLKIQPSEPRDSAVYFCASGTGLPQHGNIQYFGAGTRLSVL.

The sample holds many counts of this clonotype. The chain is built from TRBV9 and TRBJ2-2; 8 bases agree with TRBD2. With 0 bases clipped from V and 0 bases from J, the junction kept 1 base outside the gene matches. This CDR3 has 16 residues. CDR1 SGDLS and CDR2 YYNGEE come from the germline V gene. The CDR3 protein is CASSVAGGANTGELFF. The CDR3 DNA reads as TGTGCCAGCAGCGTAGCGGGAGGGGCGAACACCGGGGAGCTGTTTTTT. Full variable domain (missing parts from reference TRBV9 and TRBJ2-2): DSGVTQTPKHLITATGQRVTLRCSPRSGDLSVYWYQQSLDQGLQFLIQYYNGEERAKGNILERFSAQQFPDLHSELNLSSLELGDSALYFCASSVAGGANTGELFFGEGSRLTVL.

This clonotype turned up a few times. The gene calls are TRBV14 and TRBJ2-1; the D gene is possibly TRBD2 (5 bases). Trimming left V 0 bases short and J 15 bases short, with 15 bases between. CDR1 and CDR2 from the germline V gene are SGHDN and FVKESK. There are 13 residues in the CDR3. CDR3 sequence reads: CASSQDRSGPAFF. The CDR3 nucleotides read TGTGCCAGCAGCCAAGATAGGAGCGGCCCAGCGTTCTTC.

To note about this clonotype: Given a much more abundant clone one base away, this may be a read error. The rearrangement joins TRBV5-1 to TRBJ2-1; 12 bases are a match to TRBD2. The V gene's germline CDR1 is SGHRS and CDR2 YFSETQ. The CDR3 is made up of 15 amino acids. Here the CDR3 DNA reads TGTGCCAGCGGTCCCGAGACTAGCGGGAGCAATGAGCAGTTCTTC. It is translated as CASGPETSGSNEQFF.

The chain uses TRBV19 and TRBJ1-1; 8 bases agree with TRBD1. Trimming took 6 bases from V and 0 from J; bases not matched to a gene: 3. The CDR3 is made up of 14 amino acids. Germline-derived CDR1 and CDR2 are LNHDA and SQIVND (reference sequence). The CDR3 here is CASRDRVVNTEAFF. For the CDR3, the DNA is TGTGCCAGTAGGGACAGGGTAGTGAACACTGAAGCTTTCTTT. The entire variable domain, with the rest obtained from reference TRBV19 and TRBJ1-1, is as follows: DGGITQSPKYLFRKEGQNVTLSCEQNLNHDAMYWYRQDPGQGLRLIYYSQIVNDFQKGDIAEGYSVSREKKESFPLTVTSAQKNPTAFYLCASRDRVVNTEAFFGQGTRLTVV.

This clonotype was detected ten times or more. The chain carries TRBV6-1 and TRBJ2-3; TRBD2 aligns across 9 bases. The CDR3 covers 18 residues. Germline CDR1 and CDR2: MNHNS and SASEGT. The junction had 13 bases not matched to a gene; V was cut back by 6 bases and J by 0 bases. CDR3 DNA sequence: TGTGCCAGCAGCGAGACTAGCGGCCCTCGACCAAGCACAGATACGCAGTATTTT. Translating gives CASSETSGPRPSTDTQYF.

Many counts were recorded for this clonotype. The gene calls are TRBV19 and TRBJ2-7; 9 nucleotides match TRBD2. The CDR3 length is 15 residues. Germline CDR1 reads LNHDA; CDR2 reads SQIVND (reference sequence). The ends lost 3 bases at V and 5 bases at J; junction bases unmatched: 8. The CDR3 sequence: CASSIQSSGIHEQYF. CDR3 in DNA: TGTGCCAGTAGTATTCAGTCTAGCGGGATCCACGAGCAGTACTTC.

This clonotype came up many times. This chain joins TRBV7-9 and TRBJ2-1, with D tentatively TRBD1 (5 bases). From germline, CDR1 is SEHNR and CDR2 FQNEAQ (reference sequence). The V end was cut by 7 bases, the J end by 8 bases, with 12 bases between. The CDR3 length is 12 residues. CDR3 protein: CASTSGRHEQFF. CDR3 DNA sequence: TGTGCCAGCACCTCAGGGCGGCATGAGCAGTTCTTC.

This CDR3 is CASSREGLVSEQFF. In nucleotides, the CDR3 is TGTGCCAGTAGTCGGGAGGGCCTGGTCAGCGAGCAGTTCTTC. The chain is built from TRBV19 and TRBJ2-1, with 8 bases aligning to TRBD2. The CDR3 totals 14 residues. CDR1 is LNHDA and CDR2 is SQIVND in the germline V gene (reference sequence). V lost 5 bases to trimming and J lost 10 bases; unmatched junction nucleotides: 10.

The chain employs TRBV3-1 and TRBJ2-7; D possibly corresponds to TRBD2 (6 bases). This CDR3 is built from 16 residues. V was pared by 1 base and J by 6 bases, with 19 bases between. Germline CDR1 and CDR2: LGHDT and YNNKEL (reference sequence). CDR3 in DNA: TGTGCCAGCAGCCAAGGCGGGGTACTGACCCTTAGCGAGCAGTACTTC. It codes for CASSQGGVLTLSEQYF.

This clonotype was observed many times. The chain couples TRBV28 to TRBJ1-2, with D possibly being TRBD1 (5 bases). The CDR3 has 16 residues. V lost 5 bases and J lost 4, with 20 bases in between. In germline, CDR1 is MDHEN, CDR2 SYDVKM. This CDR3 reads CASSVTRTGGGYGYTF. CDR3 DNA sequence: TGTGCCAGCAGTGTAACCAGGACCGGGGGTGGCTATGGCTACACCTTC.

The chain is built from TRBV20-1 and TRBJ1-6, with a tentative D call TRBD1 (5 bases). In germline, CDR1 is DFQATT, CDR2 SNEGSKA (reference sequence). The ends were cut back, 2 bases at V and 0 bases at J, with 8 bases in the middle. The CDR3 totals 15 residues. For the CDR3, the DNA is TGCAGTGCTAGACAGACAGTCTCCTATAATTCACCCCTCCACTTT. Encoded protein: CSARQTVSYNSPLHF.

This clonotype came up a few times. The chain carries TRBV7-9 and TRBJ1-2, with D possibly TRBD1 on 5 matching bases. The germline CDR1 and CDR2 sequences are SEHNR and FQNEAQ (reference sequence). The CDR3 is made up of 13 amino acids. Trimming shortened V by 4 bases and J by 6 bases, and 12 bases separated the two germline ends. The CDR3 DNA follows: TGTGCCAGCAGCTCGCAGGGACCAAATGGCTACACCTTC. This codes for CASSSQGPNGYTF.

This clonotype was counted ten times or more. The V and J genes are TRBV18 and TRBJ2-5; 9 positions agree with TRBD1. This CDR3 comprises 15 residues. V was pared by 3 bases and J by 3 bases, with 5 bases of the junction left unmatched. Germline CDR1 is KGHSH and CDR2 is LQKENI. The CDR3 sequence: CASSPVWTGEETQYF. In DNA form, the CDR3 reads TGTGCCAGCTCACCCGTGTGGACAGGGGAAGAGACCCAGTACTTC.

Only a few counts were recorded for this clonotype. J is TRBJ2-1 and V is TRBV7-2; no firm D call. In germline, CDR1 is SGHTA, CDR2 FQGNSA. Trimming took off 1 base at V and 3 bases at J, with 4 bases between the two ends. The CDR3 runs to 13 residues. In DNA form, the CDR3 reads TGTGCCAGCAGCTTAGAGCGCTACAATGAGCAGTTCTTC. It yields the protein CASSLERYNEQFF.

This clonotype was observed many times. This sequence joins TRBV18 and TRBJ1-5, with D perhaps matching TRBD1 (6 bases). The ends were cut back, 5 bases at V and 2 bases at J, with 13 bases in the middle. This CDR3 has 15 residues. The germline V gene has CDR1 KGHSH and CDR2 LQKENI. The CDR3, as DNA: TGTGCCAGCTCAGACTACAGGGCTGGCAATCAGCCCCAGCATTTT. Encoded protein: CASSDYRAGNQPQHF.

CDR3 nucleotide sequence: TGTGCCTGGAGTGTACCTGGTCAGCCCCAGCATTTT. Encoded protein: CAWSVPGQPQHF. The chain has TRBV30 and TRBJ1-5; D gene unclear. V shed 0 bases and J shed 6 bases, with 6 bases lying between them. Germline V gene lookup returns CDR1 GTSNPN and CDR2 SVGIG (reference sequence). The CDR3 is made up of 12 amino acids.

This clonotype has a handful of counts. The chain couples TRBV5-1 to TRBJ2-5; D is undetermined. There are 14 residues in the CDR3. The germline V gene encodes CDR1 SGHRS and CDR2 YFSETQ. The V gene lost 4 bases and the J gene lost 5 bases, with 15 bases spanning the gap. The CDR3 DNA reads TGCGCCAGCAGCGCCTCAGGTGCCCGCGAGACCCAGTACTTC. Translation gives CASSASGARETQYF.

This clonotype has a handful of counts. The chain combines TRBV5-1 with TRBJ2-3; 9 bases fit TRBD1. This CDR3 is 13 amino acids long. Germline V gene data show CDR1 as SGHRS and CDR2 as YFSETQ. Losses at the gene ends were 7 bases for V and 2 bases for J; bases not matched to a gene: 2. The CDR3 protein is CASGTGHTDTQYF. CDR3 coding DNA: TGCGCCAGCGGGACAGGGCACACAGATACGCAGTATTTT.

There are a few counts of this clonotype. This sequence joins TRBV9 and TRBJ2-3; the D is unclear. V lost 3 bases and J 4 bases, leaving 15 bases between the germline ends. In germline, CDR1 is SGDLS, CDR2 YYNGEE. The CDR3 length is 15 residues. The CDR3 region has the DNA TGTGCCAGCAGCGGGAAGGGCGATAGCCCAGATACGCAGTATTTT. Protein product: CASSGKGDSPDTQYF. Full variable domain (remainder filled in from reference TRBV9 and TRBJ2-3): DSGVTQTPKHLITATGQRVTLRCSPRSGDLSVYWYQQSLDQGLQFLIQYYNGEERAKGNILERFSAQQFPDLHSELNLSSLELGDSALYFCASSGKGDSPDTQYFGPGTRLTVL.

The table lists this clonotype with a few counts. Relative to the germline gene, one junction end is altered; a read error may explain this. This sequence joins TRBV27 and TRBJ1-1; a weak D match, TRBD1 (6 bases). The CDR3 contains 13 residues. Looked up from germline, CDR1 is MNHEY and CDR2 is SMNVEV (reference sequence). The CDR3 nucleotides read TGTGCCGGCAGTTCCAGGGGTCGAACTGAAGCTTTCTTT. Amino acid sequence: CAGSSRGRTEAFF.

This clonotype was observed many times. The chain combines TRBV12-3 or TRBV12-4 with TRBJ2-3; D unclear. Trimming took 7 bases from V and 3 from J, leaving 5 bases between them. This CDR3 region has 11 residues. In nucleotides, the CDR3 is TGTGCCAGCACTCGGACAGATACGCAGTATTTT. It encodes CASTRTDTQYF.

The V call is TRBV24-1, the J call TRBJ1-6; no reliable D call. Germline CDR1 KGHDR, CDR2 SFDVKD. The V end lost 3 bases, the J end lost 8 bases, and 7 bases lay between the germline ends. The CDR3 runs 13 residues. The CDR3 nucleotides read TGTGCCACCAGTGATCGTGGGCATTCACCCCTCCACTTT. Its translation is CATSDRGHSPLHF.